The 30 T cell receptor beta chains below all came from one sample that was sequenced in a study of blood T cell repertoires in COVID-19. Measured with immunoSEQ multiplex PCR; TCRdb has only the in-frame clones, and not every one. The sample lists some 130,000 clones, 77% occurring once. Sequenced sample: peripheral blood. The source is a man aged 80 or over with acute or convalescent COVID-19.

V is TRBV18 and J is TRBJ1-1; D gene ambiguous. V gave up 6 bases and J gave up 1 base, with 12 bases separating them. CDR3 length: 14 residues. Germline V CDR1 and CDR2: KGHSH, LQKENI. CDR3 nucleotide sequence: TGTGCCAGCTCTCTTGGTACTACGAACACTGAAGCTTTCTTT. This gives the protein CASSLGTTNTEAFF.

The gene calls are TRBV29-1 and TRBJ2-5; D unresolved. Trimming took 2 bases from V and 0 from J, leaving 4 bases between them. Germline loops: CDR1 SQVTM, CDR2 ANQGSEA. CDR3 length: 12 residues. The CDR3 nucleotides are TGCAGCGTTGAACCCTACCAAGAGACCCAGTACTTC. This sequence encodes CSVEPYQETQYF.

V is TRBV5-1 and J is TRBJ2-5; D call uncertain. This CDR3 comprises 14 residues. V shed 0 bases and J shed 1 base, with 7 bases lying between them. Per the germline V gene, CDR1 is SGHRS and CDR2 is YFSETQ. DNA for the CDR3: TGCGCCAGCAGCTTGGACGCGTTCCAAGAGACCCAGTACTTC. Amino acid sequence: CASSLDAFQETQYF.

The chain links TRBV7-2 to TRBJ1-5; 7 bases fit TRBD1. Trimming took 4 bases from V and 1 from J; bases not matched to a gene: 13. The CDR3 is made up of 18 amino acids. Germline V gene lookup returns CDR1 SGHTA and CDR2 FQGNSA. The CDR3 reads CASSSRPTGHLSNQPQHF. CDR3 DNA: TGTGCCAGCAGCTCAAGACCGACAGGGCATCTCAGCAATCAGCCCCAGCATTTT.

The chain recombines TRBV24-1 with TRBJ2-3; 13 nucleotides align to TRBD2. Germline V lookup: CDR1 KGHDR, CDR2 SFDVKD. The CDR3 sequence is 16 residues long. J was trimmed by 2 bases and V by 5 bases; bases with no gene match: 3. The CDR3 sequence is CATSGGLAGYTDTQYF. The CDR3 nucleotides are TGTGCCACCAGTGGGGGACTAGCGGGATACACAGATACGCAGTATTTT.

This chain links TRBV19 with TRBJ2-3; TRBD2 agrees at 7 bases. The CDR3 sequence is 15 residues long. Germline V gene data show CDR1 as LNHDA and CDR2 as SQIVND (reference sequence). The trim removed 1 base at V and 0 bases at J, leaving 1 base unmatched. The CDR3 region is CASSIGGGSTDTQYF. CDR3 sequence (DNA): TGTGCCAGTAGTATAGGGGGGGGGAGCACAGATACGCAGTATTTT.

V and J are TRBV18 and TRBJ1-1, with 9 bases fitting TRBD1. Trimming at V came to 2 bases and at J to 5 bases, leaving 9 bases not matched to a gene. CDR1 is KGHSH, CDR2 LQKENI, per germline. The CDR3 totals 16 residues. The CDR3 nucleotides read TGTGCCAGCTCACCATTCGGGACAGGGAAAGAAACTGAAGCTTTCTTT. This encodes CASSPFGTGKETEAFF.

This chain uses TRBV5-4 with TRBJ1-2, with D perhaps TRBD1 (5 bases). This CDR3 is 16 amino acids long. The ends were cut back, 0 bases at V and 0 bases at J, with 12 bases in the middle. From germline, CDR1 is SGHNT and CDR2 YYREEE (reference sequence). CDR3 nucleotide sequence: TGTGCCAGCAGCTTGGGGAGGGGAATCACTAACTATGGCTACACCTTC. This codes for CASSLGRGITNYGYTF.

CDR3 sequence (DNA): TGTGCCAGCGGAGGGGGGGTTGGCTACACCTTC. As protein: CASGGGVGYTF. The chain is built from TRBV6-5 and TRBJ1-2, with D possibly matching TRBD1 (6 bases). The CDR3 consists of 11 residues. V was pared by 8 bases and J by 7 bases, with 11 bases between. In germline, CDR1 is MNHEY, CDR2 SVGAGI.

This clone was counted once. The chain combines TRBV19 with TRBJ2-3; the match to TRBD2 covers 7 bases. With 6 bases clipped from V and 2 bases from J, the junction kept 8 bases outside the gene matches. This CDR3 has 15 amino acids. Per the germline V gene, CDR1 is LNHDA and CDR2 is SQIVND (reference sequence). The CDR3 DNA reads TGTGCCAGTAGCCCTCTTCGGGGGGACACAGATACGCAGTATTTT. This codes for CASSPLRGDTDTQYF.

The CDR3 region is CASSYSLASETQYF. Here the CDR3 DNA reads TGTGCCAGCAGTTACTCCCTAGCGTCAGAGACCCAGTACTTC. This chain joins TRBV6-6 and TRBJ2-5; D is perhaps TRBD2 (6 bases). The V end lost 0 bases, the J end lost 4 bases, and 9 bases lay between the germline ends. This CDR3 is 14 amino acids long. Germline loops: CDR1 MNHNY, CDR2 SVGAGI (reference sequence).

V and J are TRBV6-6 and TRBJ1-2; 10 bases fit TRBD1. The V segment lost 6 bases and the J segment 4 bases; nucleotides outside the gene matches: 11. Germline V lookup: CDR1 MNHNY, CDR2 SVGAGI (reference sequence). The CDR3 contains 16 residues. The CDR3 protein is CASRRQGAPDSYGYTF. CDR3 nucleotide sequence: TGTGCCAGCAGGAGACAGGGGGCACCAGACAGCTATGGCTACACCTTC.

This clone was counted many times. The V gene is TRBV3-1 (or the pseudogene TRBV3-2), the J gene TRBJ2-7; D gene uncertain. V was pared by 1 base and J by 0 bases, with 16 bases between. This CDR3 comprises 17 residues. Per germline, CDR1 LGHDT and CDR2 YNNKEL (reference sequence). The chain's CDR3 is CASSQGGWWSNSYEQYF. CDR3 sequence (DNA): TGTGCCAGCAGCCAAGGAGGTTGGTGGTCAAACTCCTACGAGCAGTACTTC.

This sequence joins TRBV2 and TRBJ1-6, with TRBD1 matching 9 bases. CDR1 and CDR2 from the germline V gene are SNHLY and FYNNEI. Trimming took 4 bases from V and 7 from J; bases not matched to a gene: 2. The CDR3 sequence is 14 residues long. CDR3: CASSGTGENSPLHF. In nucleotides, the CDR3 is TGTGCCAGCAGTGGGACAGGGGAAAATTCACCCCTCCACTTT.

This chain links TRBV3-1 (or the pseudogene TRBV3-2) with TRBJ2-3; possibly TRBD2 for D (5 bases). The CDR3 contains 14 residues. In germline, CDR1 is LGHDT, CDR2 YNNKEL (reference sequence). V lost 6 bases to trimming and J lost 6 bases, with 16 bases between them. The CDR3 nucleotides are TGTGCCAGCAGTTCTAGCTCCCATGGCGATACGCAGTATTTT. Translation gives CASSSSSHGDTQYF.

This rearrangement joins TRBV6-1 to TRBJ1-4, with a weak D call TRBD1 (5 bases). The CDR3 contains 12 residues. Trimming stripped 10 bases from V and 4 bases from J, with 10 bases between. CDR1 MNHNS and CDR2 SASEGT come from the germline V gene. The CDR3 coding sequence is TGTGCCACCAGGGCTCGTAATGAAAAACTGTTTTTT. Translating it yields CATRARNEKLFF.

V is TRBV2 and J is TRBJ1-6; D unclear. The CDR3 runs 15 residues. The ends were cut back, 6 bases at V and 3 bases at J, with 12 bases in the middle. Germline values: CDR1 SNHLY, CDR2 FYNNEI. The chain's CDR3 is CASRAGMGYNSPLHF. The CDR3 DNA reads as TGTGCCAGCAGGGCCGGGATGGGCTATAATTCACCCCTCCACTTT.

The DNA of the CDR3 is TGTGCCAGTAGGTTACGGGTTTTCGATGAGCAGTTCTTC. As protein: CASRLRVFDEQFF. J is TRBJ2-1 and V is TRBV2; unclear D gene. Germline values: CDR1 SNHLY, CDR2 FYNNEI. V was pared by 9 bases and J by 8 bases, with 17 bases between. The length of the CDR3 is 13 residues.

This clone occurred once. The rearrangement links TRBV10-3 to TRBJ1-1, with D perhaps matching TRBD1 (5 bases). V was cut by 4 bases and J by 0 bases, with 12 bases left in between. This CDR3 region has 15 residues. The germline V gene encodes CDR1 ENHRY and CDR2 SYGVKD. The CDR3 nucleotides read TGTGCCATCAGTGTCCTGGGGGGGGTGAACACTGAAGCTTTCTTT. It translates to CAISVLGGVNTEAFF.

In nucleotides, the CDR3 is TGTGCCAGCAGTTACTCAGGACTTAGATCAGATACGCAGTATTTT. It is translated as CASSYSGLRSDTQYF. The V and J genes are TRBV6-2 or TRBV6-3 and TRBJ2-3; D is possibly TRBD2 (5 bases). The CDR3 contains 15 residues. V was pared by 0 bases and J by 4 bases, with 11 bases between. CDR1 and CDR2 (germline): MNHEY, SVGEGT.

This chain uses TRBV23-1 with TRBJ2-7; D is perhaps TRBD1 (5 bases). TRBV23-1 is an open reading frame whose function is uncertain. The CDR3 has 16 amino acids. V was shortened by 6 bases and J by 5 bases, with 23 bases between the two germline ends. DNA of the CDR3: TGCGCCAGCAGCCACTCCCACACCTATTCAGGGAACGAGCAGTACTTC. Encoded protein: CASSHSHTYSGNEQYF.

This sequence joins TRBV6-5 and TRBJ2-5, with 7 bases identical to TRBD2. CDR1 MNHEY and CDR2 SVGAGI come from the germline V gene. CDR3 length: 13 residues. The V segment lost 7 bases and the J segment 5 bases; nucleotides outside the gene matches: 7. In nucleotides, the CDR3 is TGTGCCAGCACCTTGGGGGGGTGGGAGACCCAGTACTTC. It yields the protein CASTLGGWETQYF.

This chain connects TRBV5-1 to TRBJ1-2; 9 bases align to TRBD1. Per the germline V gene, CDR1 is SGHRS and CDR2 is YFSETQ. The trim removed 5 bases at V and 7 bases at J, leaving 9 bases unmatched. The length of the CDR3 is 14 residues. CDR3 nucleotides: TGCGCCAGCAGTTCCGGACAGGGGTTTTTTGGCTACACCTTC. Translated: CASSSGQGFFGYTF.

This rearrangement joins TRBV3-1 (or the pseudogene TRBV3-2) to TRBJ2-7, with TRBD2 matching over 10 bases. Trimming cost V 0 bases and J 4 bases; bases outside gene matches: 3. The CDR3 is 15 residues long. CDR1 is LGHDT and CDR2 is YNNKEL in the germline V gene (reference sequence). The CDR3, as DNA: TGTGCCAGCAGCCAAGATCTAGCGGGGGTTTACGAGCAGTACTTC. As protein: CASSQDLAGVYEQYF.

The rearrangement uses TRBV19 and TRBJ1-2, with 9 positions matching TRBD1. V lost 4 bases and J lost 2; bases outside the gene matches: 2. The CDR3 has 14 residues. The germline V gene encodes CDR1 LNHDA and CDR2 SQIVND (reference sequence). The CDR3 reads CASSRTGANYGYTF. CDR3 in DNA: TGTGCCAGTAGTAGGACAGGGGCCAACTATGGCTACACCTTC. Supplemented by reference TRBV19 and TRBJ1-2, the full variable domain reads DGGITQSPKYLFRKEGQNVTLSCEQNLNHDAMYWYRQDPGQGLRLIYYSQIVNDFQKGDIAEGYSVSREKKESFPLTVTSAQKNPTAFYLCASSRTGANYGYTFGSGTRLTVV.

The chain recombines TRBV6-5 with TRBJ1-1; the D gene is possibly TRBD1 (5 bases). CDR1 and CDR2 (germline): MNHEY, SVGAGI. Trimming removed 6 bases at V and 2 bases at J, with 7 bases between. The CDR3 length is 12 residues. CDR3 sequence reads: CASRQANTEAFF. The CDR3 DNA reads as TGTGCCAGCAGACAGGCCAACACTGAAGCTTTCTTT.

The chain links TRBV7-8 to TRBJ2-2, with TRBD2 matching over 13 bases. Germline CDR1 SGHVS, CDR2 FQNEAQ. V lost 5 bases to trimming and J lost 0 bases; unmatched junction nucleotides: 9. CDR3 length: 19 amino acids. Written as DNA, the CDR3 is TGTGCCAGCAGCACAAGACTAGCGGGGGGCCTCGCGAACACCGGGGAGCTGTTTTTT. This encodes CASSTRLAGGLANTGELFF.

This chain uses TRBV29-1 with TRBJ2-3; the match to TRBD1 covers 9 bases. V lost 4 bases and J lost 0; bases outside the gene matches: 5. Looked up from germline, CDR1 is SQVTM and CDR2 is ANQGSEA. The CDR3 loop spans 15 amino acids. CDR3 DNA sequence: TGCAGCGTTGGGAAAGGGACAGGGAGCACAGATACGCAGTATTTT. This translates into CSVGKGTGSTDTQYF.

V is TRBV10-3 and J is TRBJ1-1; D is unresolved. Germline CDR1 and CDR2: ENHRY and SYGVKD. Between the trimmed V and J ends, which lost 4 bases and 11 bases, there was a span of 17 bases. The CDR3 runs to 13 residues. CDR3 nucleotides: TGTGCCATCAGTGGGGGAGATACGGCGTGGGCTTTCTTT. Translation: CAISGGDTAWAFF.

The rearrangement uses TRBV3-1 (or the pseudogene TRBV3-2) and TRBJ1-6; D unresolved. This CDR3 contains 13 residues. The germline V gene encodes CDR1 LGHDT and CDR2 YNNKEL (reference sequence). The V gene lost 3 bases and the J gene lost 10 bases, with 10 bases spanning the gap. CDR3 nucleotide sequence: TGTGCCAGCAGCCAGAGGGAAGGATCACCCCTCCACTTT. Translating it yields CASSQREGSPLHF.